These 8 T cell receptor beta chains share one sample of origin, sequenced in a study of blood T cells in healthy people across ages. For the second PCR, which ran for roughly 7 to 11 cycles, a sample-barcoded 5' primer and a J-beta primer mix were used. In TCRdb, the 5' RACE reads were re-called with MiXCR into one record per CDR3 protein. The sample carries roughly 730,000 distinct CDR3 sequences, approximately 60% recorded once. The sample consisted of blood. The source of these receptors is a man aged 40-50 years in good health.

The chain links TRBV4-1 to TRBJ1-1; D call uncertain. Germline CDR1 is MGHRA and CDR2 is YSYEKL. This CDR3 comprises 14 residues. The V gene lost 2 bases and the J gene lost 4 bases, with 11 bases spanning the gap. The CDR3 DNA follows: TGCGCCAGCAGCCAAATCAGAGGGCCCACTGAAGCTTTCTTT. Translated: CASSQIRGPTEAFF.

The rearrangement uses TRBV7-6 and TRBJ1-5; possibly TRBD1 for D (5 bases). V lost 0 bases and J lost 2, with 17 bases in between. The CDR3 is 18 residues long. The germline CDR1 and CDR2 sequences are SGHVS and FNYEAQ. The CDR3, as DNA: TGTGCCAGCAGCTTAGCGGGGCCGGGAAGACGGGGCAATCAGCCCCAGCATTTT. Translation gives CASSLAGPGRRGNQPQHF.

The gene calls are TRBV18 and TRBJ1-1; 11 bases are shared with TRBD1. Germline lookup yields CDR1 KGHSH and CDR2 LQKENI. This CDR3 region has 17 residues. The V gene end was trimmed by 3 bases and the J gene end by 7 bases; junction bases not matched to a gene: 13. The CDR3 region has the DNA TGTGCCAGCTCACCCTATCGTTTGGACAGGGGGCGGAATGAAGCTTTCTTT. This codes for CASSPYRLDRGRNEAFF.

The chain carries TRBV12-3 or TRBV12-4 and TRBJ1-6, with 7 bases lining up with TRBD1. The CDR3 is 15 amino acids. The J segment lost 15 bases and the V segment lost 6 bases, leaving 17 bases of the junction unmatched. CDR3: CASSQQGGGFKVLHF. The CDR3 region has the DNA TGTGCCAGCAGCCAGCAGGGAGGGGGCTTTAAGGTCCTCCACTTT.

This clonotype was detected once. This chain uses TRBV18 with TRBJ2-7; D is unresolved. The CDR3 covers 13 residues. Germline assignment: CDR1 KGHSH and CDR2 LQKENI. Trimming removed 2 bases from V and 3 bases from J, with 8 bases in between. In DNA, the CDR3 is TGTGCCAGCTCACCAGAACACGACTACGAGCAGTACTTC. It codes for CASSPEHDYEQYF.

This chain links TRBV6-2 or TRBV6-3 with TRBJ2-2; D ambiguous. The ends were cut back, 7 bases at V and 10 bases at J, with 16 bases in the middle. This CDR3 comprises 13 residues. Germline V gene data show CDR1 as MNHEY and CDR2 as SVGEGT. The CDR3 bases are TGTGCCAGCAACCAAGGCCTCCCCCCGGAGCTGTTTTTT. This translates into CASNQGLPPELFF.

This clonotype was seen a few times. This sequence joins TRBV27 and TRBJ1-5; D uncertain. Trimming shortened V by 3 bases and J by 0 bases, and 9 bases separated the two germline ends. In germline, CDR1 is MNHEY, CDR2 SMNVEV (reference sequence). This CDR3 contains 15 residues. CDR3 loop: CASSFLGLSNQPQHF. The DNA of the CDR3 is TGTGCCAGCAGTTTTCTTGGACTTAGCAATCAGCCCCAGCATTTT.

In its sample, this clonotype was seen a few times. This chain links TRBV29-1 with TRBJ2-1, with TRBD2 matching 10 bases. The CDR3 loop spans 16 amino acids. Trimming removed 0 bases from V and 4 bases from J; junction bases left unmatched: 6. Germline V gives CDR1 SQVTM, CDR2 ANQGSEA. The CDR3 DNA is TGCAGCGTTGAAGATGGGTCTAGCGGGAGATACAATGAGCAGTTCTTC. This gives the protein CSVEDGSSGRYNEQFF.